Included here is one TCR beta chain sequence, with context. Its antigen is still unknown. The input lacks base qualities; no much larger clone sits a single base away. This sample was included in a study of blood T cell repertoires in COVID-19 (dated by TCRdb to between 2020 and 2021). Some background on the complete study: Collaborator samples came from the United States, Italy and Spain and covered acute and convalescent phases of COVID-19. Samples were obtained from the ongoing ImmuneRACE study (first 160 participants) and from over a thousand subjects provided by 6 global collaborators. The prospective study material was composed of cDNA or gDNA derived from T cells, B-cell-depleted T cells, or PBMCs. A freely available public database, intended as a resource for researchers studying the immune response to SARS-CoV-2, is where the repertoires were released. The dataset comprised deeply sampled blood TCRbeta repertoires from subjects exposed to, actively infected with, or recovered from COVID-19. Nearly every sample came with metadata listing a de-identified subject ID, COVID-19 status, age in years and sex. Where available, HLA class I and class II types were obtained from metadata supplied by the sample provider rather than from assay-based typing. Overall study results and their limits: The amount of clinical and demographic metadata varied by source and participant and was provided uncurated.

TCRbeta CDR3 regions were amplified from genomic DNA by means of the immunoSEQ Assay, a bias-controlled multiplex PCR. As for the original processing: Within the assay, amplification of reference gene primers was used to estimate how many nucleated cells each sample contained. To quantify the absolute abundance of each unique TCRbeta CDR3 rearrangement, sequence reads were collapsed and filtered. Productive Simpson clonality was computed per sample as the square root of Simpson's diversity index over productive rearrangements. Not all clones reach the TCRdb copy of this immuneACCESS table, which keeps in-frame sequences only. Checked studies attribute under half of the gap to unresolved V genes and leave the rest unexplained. From that table come the V and J calls and clone size; the DNA was used to work out D and trimming. Counted in this sample were fewer than 200,000 clones; around four fifths of them appeared once. Clones ranked in the top ten supply 3.7% of the sample.

The collaborating institutions used their own protocols to collect whole blood in K2EDTA tubes. Collaborator samples were shipped for TCRbeta analysis as frozen whole blood, isolated PBMCs, or DNA extracted from either sample type. A distance of 12 bases separates the germline ends of V and J, which lose 4 bases and 5 bases respectively. The CDR3 sequence holds 13 residues, the cysteine and phenylalanine included. Kept here is only the CDR3 DNA, which spans 39 bases and is read in frame from base 1. CDR1 SGHDT and CDR2 YYEEEE were looked up in the germline V gene. The receptor was isolated from an elderly woman with acute or convalescent COVID-19. This receptor chain uses TRBV5-6 and TRBJ2-5; the best D guess is TRBD1, with 6 bases matching. Sequenced material: peripheral blood. The CDR3 corresponds to CASSPLDSETQYF. The bases are TGTGCCAGCAGCCCTTTGGACAGCGAGACCCAGTACTTC.